These T cell receptor beta chains were read from a single sample in a study of identical twins. TCRdb reanalysed the 5' RACE reads using MiXCR and keeps one entry per CDR3 protein. The table has fewer than 250,000 distinct CDR3 sequences, about 7.5% seen once. This sample was also put to use in a study of yellow fever vaccine responses in identical twins.

Sequencing was done on a sample of CD8+ T cells sorted from blood. The receptors stem from a woman aged 18 to 35 in good health. Both conserved end residues are part of each CDR3. A D gene is named only where the DNA matches it firmly. Where a row states a size, it is once, few, many or the class of an expanded clone; other rows omit it.

cdr3_nt	cdr3_aa	d_call	v_call	clone_size	j_call
TGTGCCAGCAGCCCAATCCGTACAGGAGGGTTCTTC	CASSPIRTGGFF	-	TRBV7-9	many	TRBJ2-1
TGTGCCAGCAGTTTAGTGGGGGCCTCACCCCTCCACTTT	CASSLVGASPLHF	-	TRBV27	-	TRBJ1-6
TGCGCCAGCAGCTACCAGGACAGGGAGGTTGACACTGAAGCTTTCTTT	CASSYQDREVDTEAFF	TRBD1	TRBV5-1	-	TRBJ1-1
TGTGCCAGCAGCTTGGAATTGGCGGGACACACAGATACGCAGTATTTT	CASSLELAGHTDTQYF	-	TRBV5-6	many	TRBJ2-3
TGTGCCAGCAGCTTAAATCGAGCGGGAGGCTCCTACGAGCAGTACTTC	CASSLNRAGGSYEQYF	TRBD2	TRBV7-6	few	TRBJ2-7
TGTGCCAGCAGTTTGGACAGGTACACTGAAGCTTTCTTT	CASSLDRYTEAFF	TRBD1	TRBV12-3/TRBV12-4	many	TRBJ1-1
TGTGCCAGCAGCCAAGGGCAAGACCCTAGATCCAATGAGCAGTTCTTC	CASSQGQDPRSNEQFF	-	TRBV14	-	TRBJ2-1
TGTGCCAGCAGTGAGACAGAGTCCTACAATGAGCAGTTCTTC	CASSETESYNEQFF	-	TRBV2	-	TRBJ2-1
TGTGCCACCAACGGGTCTTCTGGAAACACCATATATTTT	CATNGSSGNTIYF	-	TRBV24-1	-	TRBJ1-3
TGCGCCAGCAGCCAAGCCCCGGGACAGGGTGGCACCGGGGAGCTGTTTTTT	CASSQAPGQGGTGELFF	TRBD1	TRBV4-1	-	TRBJ2-2
TGTGCCAGCAGTCCCCGGACAGGGAGGGAACAAGAGACCCAGTACTTC	CASSPRTGREQETQYF	-	TRBV6-1	many	TRBJ2-5
TGCGCCAGCAGCCACCGGGACGGGAACACAGATACGCAGTATTTT	CASSHRDGNTDTQYF	-	TRBV5-1	-	TRBJ2-3
TGTGCCAGCAGCCAAGACGGGGACAATGAGCAGTTCTTC	CASSQDGDNEQFF	-	TRBV4-2	many	TRBJ2-1
TGCGCCAGCAGCTTGAGAGAGGGGACCGGGGAGCTGTTTTTT	CASSLREGTGELFF	-	TRBV5-1	-	TRBJ2-2
TGCAGCGCAACTCCGGACAGCTCCTACGAGCAGTACTTC	CSATPDSSYEQYF	-	TRBV29-1	many	TRBJ2-7
TGTGCCAGCAGGAGGGACGGGAATGAGCAGTTCTTC	CASRRDGNEQFF	-	TRBV7-9	-	TRBJ2-1
TGTGCCAGCAGTGAACCTCCCGGGGGGGAGACCCAGTACTTC	CASSEPPGGETQYF	TRBD2	TRBV6-1	many	TRBJ2-5
TGTGCCAGCAGTTTTCAGGGGTGGGAAGTCTATGGCTACACCTTC	CASSFQGWEVYGYTF	-	TRBV28	-	TRBJ1-2
TGTGCCAGCAGAACGGGAAACATTCAGTACTTC	CASRTGNIQYF	-	TRBV27	many	TRBJ2-4
TGTGCCAGCAGCTTGACGGGCGAGAGGACTGAAGCTTTCTTT	CASSLTGERTEAFF	-	TRBV5-6	few	TRBJ1-1
TGTGCCAGCAGCTGGCTAGCGGATACAGATACGCAGTATTTT	CASSWLADTDTQYF	TRBD2	TRBV5-6	-	TRBJ2-3
TGTGCCAGCAGTTCACCCCGGGCGGGGACACACGATACGCAGTATTTT	CASSSPRAGTHDTQYF	-	TRBV12-3/TRBV12-4	-	TRBJ2-3
TGTGCCAGCAGCTTCCCCGGCGGCTTTTACAATGAGCAGTTCTTC	CASSFPGGFYNEQFF	-	TRBV7-8	-	TRBJ2-1
TGTGCCAGCAGCCCCGGTAGGGGGAGCAATCAGCCCCAGCATTTT	CASSPGRGSNQPQHF	-	TRBV7-2	many	TRBJ1-5
TGTGCCAGCAGCTTTCGGGGCTCCGGGATGGGTGAGCAGTTCTTC	CASSFRGSGMGEQFF	-	TRBV13	few	TRBJ2-1
TGTGCCAGCAGTTTTCTGGTAGGGGAGGATGAGCAGTTCTTC	CASSFLVGEDEQFF	-	TRBV12-3/TRBV12-4	many	TRBJ2-1
TGTGCCAGCAGCTTCGGGACCGAGTACGAGCAGTACTTC	CASSFGTEYEQYF	-	TRBV9	few	TRBJ2-7
TGTGCCAGCAGTCCGGCCTCCCAGGCGCAGTACTTC	CASSPASQAQYF	-	TRBV27	many	TRBJ2-7
TGCGCCAGCAGCTTGCATCGGGACAGACTAAACACTGAAGCTTTCTTT	CASSLHRDRLNTEAFF	TRBD1	TRBV5-1	few	TRBJ1-1
TGTGCCAGCAGTTTATACCCCCCGTGGGGGGGCCCTAACTATGGCTACACCTTC	CASSLYPPWGGPNYGYTF	-	TRBV12-3/TRBV12-4	few	TRBJ1-2
TGTGCCAGCAGCTTGTATGGCGGTAGCTATGGCTACACCTTC	CASSLYGGSYGYTF	-	TRBV7-9	-	TRBJ1-2
TGTGCCAGCAGCGTAGCAACTTCCCCAGATACGCAGTATTTT	CASSVATSPDTQYF	-	TRBV9	few	TRBJ2-3
TGTGCCAGCAGCTTAGATGGGGCAGATACGCAGTATTTT	CASSLDGADTQYF	-	TRBV7-8	-	TRBJ2-3
TGTGCCAGCACCAAGGACAGGGCCCACGAGCAGTACTTC	CASTKDRAHEQYF	TRBD1	TRBV12-3/TRBV12-4	few	TRBJ2-7
TGCAGTGCTAGGGGAGGTCAGGGGGCTTCCCATAACACTGAAGCTTTCTTT	CSARGGQGASHNTEAFF	TRBD1	TRBV20-1	many	TRBJ1-1
TGTGCCAGCAGTACTTTGCGTGTGGCAGATACGCAGTATTTT	CASSTLRVADTQYF	-	TRBV9	-	TRBJ2-3
TGTGCCAGCAGTTTTTTGGTGGCAGACGCCTACAATGAGCAGTTCTTC	CASSFLVADAYNEQFF	-	TRBV12-3/TRBV12-4	many	TRBJ2-1
TGTGCCAGCTCACCACTCCGGGACAGGAACAATGAGCAGTTCTTC	CASSPLRDRNNEQFF	TRBD1	TRBV18	-	TRBJ2-1
TGTGCCACCAGCAGGGCCGGGGGCACCGGGGAGCTGTTTTTT	CATSRAGGTGELFF	-	TRBV15	few	TRBJ2-2
TGTACCAGCAGCTTATTAGACCCCTCGTGGGACTACCACACAGATACGCAGTATTTT	CTSSLLDPSWDYHTDTQYF	TRBD2	TRBV11-1	-	TRBJ2-3
TGTGCCAGCAGCTTAGAACAGGGGGCAATGGCTAACTATGGCTACACCTTC	CASSLEQGAMANYGYTF	TRBD1	TRBV11-2	-	TRBJ1-2
TGTGCCATAAATGGGGGACACACCTCCACCGGGGAGCTGTTTTTT	CAINGGHTSTGELFF	-	TRBV12-3/TRBV12-4	few	TRBJ2-2
TGTGCCAGCAGACTTACAACCTACAATGAGCAGTTCTTC	CASRLTTYNEQFF	-	TRBV28	-	TRBJ2-1
TGTGCCAGCAGCTTAGCGTCGGGGGCTTCCTACAATGAGCAGTTCTTC	CASSLASGASYNEQFF	-	TRBV7-6	-	TRBJ2-1
TGTGCCACCAGCAGGCCCGTATTGAGACGGCACAAAGGCGCAGATACGCAGTATTTT	CATSRPVLRRHKGADTQYF	-	TRBV15	many	TRBJ2-3
TGCGCCAGCTCCGGGACAGATAACTATGGCTACACCTTC	CASSGTDNYGYTF	TRBD1	TRBV5-1	many	TRBJ1-2
TGTGCCAGCAGCCAAGGGGCTAGCGGGAGCTACGAGCAGTACTTC	CASSQGASGSYEQYF	TRBD2	TRBV3-1	-	TRBJ2-7
TGCAGCGTTGAAGTTCTAGCGGGACTGCGGGAGACCCAGTACTTC	CSVEVLAGLRETQYF	TRBD2	TRBV29-1	many	TRBJ2-5
TGCAGCGGTGAGGACAGTTCTTACAATGAGCAGTTCTTC	CSGEDSSYNEQFF	-	TRBV29-1	many	TRBJ2-1
TGTGCCAGCAGTTTCGGGGGGCGGGGAAGTGATGAGCAGTTCTTC	CASSFGGRGSDEQFF	-	TRBV27	few	TRBJ2-1
TGTGCCAGCAGCCATCGGACAGGGGGCTTACCCGGGGAGCTGTTTTTT	CASSHRTGGLPGELFF	TRBD1	TRBV3-1	many	TRBJ2-2
TGTGCCACCAGTGATTCGTCCAGCGTCTCCTACGAGCAGTACTTC	CATSDSSSVSYEQYF	-	TRBV24-1	-	TRBJ2-7
TGTGCCAGCAGTGATGTCGCGGGGGGGGAAGAGACCCAGTACTTC	CASSDVAGGEETQYF	TRBD2	TRBV25-1	many	TRBJ2-5